This T cell receptor beta chain was sequenced in a study of T cell repertoires in cytomegalovirus infection. Study-level background: From public TCR beta signatures came an indication of both CMV infection and matching HLA type.

This CDR3 spans 11 amino acids. Germline CDR1 is LGHDT and CDR2 is YNNKEL (reference sequence). Trimming left V 6 bases short and J 5 bases short, with 7 bases between. TCRdb passed the reads through MiXCR, listing each CDR3 protein once. The sample lists about 400,000 distinct CDR3 sequences; about 35% were seen once. As concerns this clonotype: Antigen unknown.

This specimen consisted of cultured PBMCs, obtained from culture after CMV antigen stimulation. The chain carries TRBV3-1 and TRBJ2-5, with D unresolved. The source is a human donor in good health (CMV status not recorded). Some clones in this sample may be carry-over from other donors' samples. Here the CDR3 DNA reads TGTGCCAGCAGACGGACGGAGACCCAGTACTTC. Translating gives CASRRTETQYF.